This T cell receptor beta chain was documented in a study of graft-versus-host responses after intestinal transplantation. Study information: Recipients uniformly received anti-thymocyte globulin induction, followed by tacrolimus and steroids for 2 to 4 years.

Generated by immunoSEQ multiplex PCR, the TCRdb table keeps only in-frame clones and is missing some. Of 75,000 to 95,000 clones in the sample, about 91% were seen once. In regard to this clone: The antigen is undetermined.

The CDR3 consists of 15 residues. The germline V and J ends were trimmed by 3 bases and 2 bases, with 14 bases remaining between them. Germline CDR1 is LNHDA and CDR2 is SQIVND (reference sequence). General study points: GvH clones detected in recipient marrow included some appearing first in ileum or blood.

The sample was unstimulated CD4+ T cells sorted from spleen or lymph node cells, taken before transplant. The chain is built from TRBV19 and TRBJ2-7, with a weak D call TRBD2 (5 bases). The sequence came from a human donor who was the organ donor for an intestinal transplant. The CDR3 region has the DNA TGTGCCAGTAGTATCGAAGGGAGCCCAACCTACGAGCAGTACTTC. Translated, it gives CASSIEGSPTYEQYF.